This T cell receptor (beta chain) originates from a study of brain T cells in children with intractable seizures. Profiled with immunoSEQ multiplex PCR; TCRdb holds only in-frame clones, not every one. The table has around 100,000 clones, roughly 94% seen once. This CDR3 is 16 amino acids long. The germline CDR1 and CDR2 sequences are KGHSH and LQKENI. V dropped 1 base and J dropped 2 bases, with 12 bases sitting between them. This TCR was recovered from a boy in the first two years of life with hemimegalencephaly and intractable seizures. The chain uses TRBV18 and TRBJ1-5; tentative D call: TRBD1 (5 bases). The source was peripheral blood, collected at surgery. CDR3: CASSPLGGWGNQPQHF. CDR3 nucleotide sequence: TGTGCCAGCTCACCACTGGGGGGATGGGGCAATCAGCCCCAGCATTTT. The whole variable domain, filled in from reference TRBV18 and TRBJ1-5, reads NAGVMQNPRHLVRRRGQEARLRCSPMKGHSHVYWYRQLPEEGLKFMVYLQKENIIDESGMPKERFSAEFPKEGPSILRIQQVVRGDSAAYFCASSPLGGWGNQPQHFGDGTRLSIL.